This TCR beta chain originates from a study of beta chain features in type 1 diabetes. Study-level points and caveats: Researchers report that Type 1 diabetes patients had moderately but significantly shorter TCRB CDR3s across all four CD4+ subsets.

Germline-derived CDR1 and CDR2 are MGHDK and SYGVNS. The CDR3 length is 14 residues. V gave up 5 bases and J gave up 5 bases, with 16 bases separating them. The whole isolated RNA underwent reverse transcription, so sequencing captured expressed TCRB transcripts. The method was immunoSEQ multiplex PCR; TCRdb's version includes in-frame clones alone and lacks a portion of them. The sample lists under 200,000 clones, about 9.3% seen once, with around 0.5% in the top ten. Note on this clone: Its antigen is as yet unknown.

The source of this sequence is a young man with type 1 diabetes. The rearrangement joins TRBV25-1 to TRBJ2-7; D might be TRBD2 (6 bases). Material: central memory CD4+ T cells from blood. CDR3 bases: TGTGCCAGCAGTCTCGGAGGGAAAGCGGACGAGCAGTACTTC. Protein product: CASSLGGKADEQYF.